One sample yielded the 12 T cell receptor beta chains listed below, sequenced in a study of radiotherapy plus CTLA-4 blockade in lung cancer. Data came from immunoSEQ multiplex PCR; TCRdb stores just in-frame clones and leaves some out. The table records 25,000 to 35,000 clones, around 80% of them present only once. The sample here was peripheral blood, taken from a patient treated with radiotherapy plus ipilimumab. The source is a human donor with non-small cell lung cancer that progressed on radiotherapy plus ipilimumab.

A word on this clone: The junction does not match germline at one end; this may be a read error. This sequence joins TRBV4-2 and TRBJ2-2, with D possibly being TRBD2 (6 bases). The V gene's germline CDR1 is LGHNA and CDR2 YNFKEQ. This CDR3 has 16 amino acids. Here the CDR3 reads CASSQGSGLNTGGLFF. The CDR3, as DNA: TGTGCCAGCAGCCAAGGGAGCGGATTGAACACCGGGGGGCTGTTTTTT.

The V gene is TRBV6-6, the J gene TRBJ1-6, with D unclear. The CDR3 covers 12 residues. Looked up from germline, CDR1 is MNHNY and CDR2 is SVGAGI (reference sequence). V gave up 6 bases and J gave up 7 bases, with 7 bases separating them. As DNA, the CDR3 is TGTGCCAGCAGCCCGGGGAATTCACCCCTCCACTTT. It yields the protein CASSPGNSPLHF.

The chain links TRBV7-8 to TRBJ2-7; the D gene is possibly TRBD2 (6 bases). V dropped 5 bases and J dropped 0 bases, with 11 bases sitting between them. Germline loops: CDR1 SGHVS, CDR2 FQNEAQ. This CDR3 has 14 residues. The CDR3, as DNA: TGTGCCAGCAGCGCGGGACGACGCTCCTACGAGCAGTACTTC. As protein: CASSAGRRSYEQYF.

The V call is TRBV28, the J call TRBJ1-2; no clear D. The CDR3 is 11 residues long. CDR1 MDHEN and CDR2 SYDVKM come from the germline V gene. V lost 4 bases to trimming and J lost 4 bases, with 4 bases between them. The CDR3 nucleotides read TGTGCCAGCAGTTCGGCCTATGGCTACACCTTC. This gives the protein CASSSAYGYTF.

The V and J genes are TRBV28 and TRBJ1-4, with unresolved D. Germline assignment: CDR1 MDHEN and CDR2 SYDVKM. Trimming left V 5 bases short and J 0 bases short, with 13 bases between. The CDR3 sequence is 16 residues long. The CDR3 bases are TGTGCCAGCAGTCCCTGGTTGGTTGCAACTAATGAAAAACTGTTTTTT. This encodes CASSPWLVATNEKLFF.

V gene TRBV27 combines with J gene TRBJ1-1, with D uncertain. CDR3 size: 13 residues. Germline CDR1 MNHEY, CDR2 SMNVEV (reference sequence). Trimming pared 3 bases from V and 1 base from J, leaving 6 bases between. The CDR3 reads CASSFGPNTEAFF. As DNA, the CDR3 is TGTGCCAGCAGTTTTGGGCCGAACACTGAAGCTTTCTTT.

The chain has TRBV11-2 and TRBJ2-7, with unresolved D. The V end was cut by 1 base, the J end by 2 bases, with 6 bases between. The CDR3 loop spans 13 amino acids. Germline values: CDR1 SGHAT, CDR2 FQNNGV. As DNA, the CDR3 is TGTGCCAGCAGCTTAGGGGCAACCTACGAGCAGTACTTC. It is translated as CASSLGATYEQYF.

In this sample, this clone turned up a few times. V gene TRBV19 combines with J gene TRBJ2-7, with D unresolved. V was pared by 3 bases and J by 4 bases, with 7 bases between. The CDR3 covers 12 residues. Germline V gene lookup returns CDR1 LNHDA and CDR2 SQIVND (reference sequence). The CDR3 nucleotides read TGTGCCAGTAGTATGTTAGGGTACGAGCAGTACTTC. It codes for CASSMLGYEQYF.

The V and J genes are TRBV5-1 and TRBJ2-7; possible D gene TRBD2, 6 bases. Trimming removed 9 bases at V and 4 bases at J, with 20 bases between. CDR3 length: 14 amino acids. Germline V gives CDR1 SGHRS, CDR2 YFSETQ. DNA for the CDR3: TGCGCCAACGGCACCCGGGAGCGCCGTTACGAGCAGTACTTC. Translated: CANGTRERRYEQYF.

The chain is built from TRBV28 and TRBJ1-1, with a possible D match to TRBD1 (5 bases). Germline V gene data show CDR1 as MDHEN and CDR2 as SYDVKM. V was trimmed by 5 bases and J by 3 bases, leaving 13 bases between them. The CDR3 totals 14 residues. CDR3 residues: CASSLWGGDTEAFF. In DNA, the CDR3 is TGTGCCAGCAGTCTTTGGGGGGGGGACACTGAAGCTTTCTTT.

The chain joins TRBV29-1 to TRBJ2-2; perhaps TRBD2 as D (7 bases). CDR1 SQVTM and CDR2 ANQGSEA come from the germline V gene. Deletions cut 6 bases from V and 6 bases from J, with 17 bases between. The CDR3 is made up of 14 amino acids. CDR3 residues: CSVEGGNTAGELFF. The CDR3 DNA reads TGCAGCGTCGAGGGGGGGAACACGGCCGGGGAGCTGTTTTTT.

V and J are TRBV27 and TRBJ1-2; TRBD1 might be the D (6 bases). Germline CDR1 is MNHEY and CDR2 is SMNVEV (reference sequence). The germline V and J ends were trimmed by 4 bases and 5 bases, with 11 bases remaining between them. The CDR3 loop spans 13 amino acids. The CDR3 DNA reads TGTGCCAGCAGTTCTGGGGGCGGGTATGGCTACACCTTC. Its translation is CASSSGGGYGYTF.